The 26 T cell receptor beta chains below come from one sample, sequenced in a study of T cells after yellow fever vaccination. MiXCR, applied by TCRdb to the 5' RACE reads, yields one record per CDR3 protein. The sample includes roughly 94,000 distinct CDR3 sequences, roughly 10% of them seen just once. Source: CD8+ T cells not binding an NS4B(214-222) dextramer, sorted from PBMCs, taken around 15 days after the first yellow fever vaccination. These receptors were obtained from a man younger than 30 who received the YFV17D yellow fever vaccine.

The count of this clonotype is one. One end of the junction fails to match germline, which may point to a read error. The chain combines TRBV7-2 with TRBJ2-3; TRBD2 is a possible D gene (5 bases). The CDR3 spans 16 residues. Per the germline V gene, CDR1 is SGHTA and CDR2 is FQGNSA. The CDR3 region has the DNA TGTGCCTGCAGCTTAGTAAGGGCGCTAGGCGGGGATACGCAGTATTTT. Amino acid sequence: CACSLVRALGGDTQYF.

J is TRBJ2-2 and V is TRBV11-3, with 7 positions matching TRBD1. J was trimmed by 4 bases and V by 4 bases; bases with no gene match: 6. This CDR3 comprises 15 residues. Germline V lookup: CDR1 SGHNT, CDR2 YENEEA. The CDR3 spells CASSSRQGSTGELFF. The CDR3 nucleotides are TGTGCCAGCAGCTCTCGACAGGGAAGCACCGGGGAGCTGTTTTTT.

The genes are TRBV29-1 and TRBJ2-7, with D unclear. The ends were cut back, 4 bases at V and 5 bases at J, with 9 bases in the middle. This CDR3 comprises 11 residues. The V gene's germline CDR1 is SQVTM and CDR2 ANQGSEA. The CDR3 coding sequence is TGCAGCGTTGTAGGGCAGAACGAGCAGTACTTC. Protein sequence: CSVVGQNEQYF.

This clonotype was seen more than once but under ten times. CDR3 loop: CASSRTGLGNTGELFF. The CDR3 DNA sequence: TGTGCCAGCAGCCGGACTGGTCTCGGGAACACCGGGGAGCTGTTTTTT. This chain links TRBV27 with TRBJ2-2; perhaps TRBD2 as D (5 bases). Trimming shortened V by 6 bases and J by 1 base, and 15 bases separated the two germline ends. The CDR3 sequence is 16 residues long. CDR1 and CDR2 from the germline V gene are MNHEY and SMNVEV (reference sequence).

The chain recombines TRBV28 with TRBJ1-1; D is unresolved. V lost 3 bases, J lost 4 bases, and 18 bases lay in between. This CDR3 comprises 16 residues. The germline V gene has CDR1 MDHEN and CDR2 SYDVKM. The CDR3 DNA reads TGTGCCAGCAGTTTGACCCTGCCGGCGGGGTTCACTGAAGCTTTCTTT. Amino acid sequence: CASSLTLPAGFTEAFF.

The sample holds a few counts of this clonotype. The chain joins TRBV19 to TRBJ2-1, with a possible D match to TRBD1 (5 bases). Germline lookup yields CDR1 LNHDA and CDR2 SQIVND (reference sequence). The V and J ends lost 4 bases and 2 bases respectively, with 15 bases between them. This CDR3 region has 16 residues. The CDR3 DNA follows: TGTGCCAGTAGTAAAAGGGAAGGGGCTCCCTACAATGAGCAGTTCTTC. Residues: CASSKREGAPYNEQFF. Based on the CDR3 plus reference TRBV19 and TRBJ2-1, the full variable domain is DGGITQSPKYLFRKEGQNVTLSCEQNLNHDAMYWYRQDPGQGLRLIYYSQIVNDFQKGDIAEGYSVSREKKESFPLTVTSAQKNPTAFYLCASSKREGAPYNEQFFGPGTRLTVL.

This clonotype showed up just a few times. This CDR3 reads CSVAEGPNQPQHF. CDR3 in DNA: TGCAGCGTTGCCGAGGGGCCCAATCAGCCCCAGCATTTT. The chain links TRBV29-1 to TRBJ1-5, with D possibly matching TRBD1 (5 bases). This CDR3 contains 13 residues. Deletions cut 4 bases from V and 3 bases from J, with 10 bases between. Germline assignment: CDR1 SQVTM and CDR2 ANQGSEA.

This clonotype was counted many times. The chain uses TRBV16 and TRBJ2-1; TRBD2 might be the D (6 bases). Germline lookup yields CDR1 KGHSY and CDR2 FQNENV. V lost 3 bases and J 10 bases, leaving 25 bases between the germline ends. The CDR3 is made up of 17 amino acids. The CDR3 region has the DNA TGTGCCAGCAGCCAGGGAGGAAGCGTCCTGGCCCAGTACGAGCAGTTCTTC. Its protein is CASSQGGSVLAQYEQFF.

This clonotype was observed a handful of times. This chain links TRBV28 with TRBJ1-2, with D hard to call. CDR3 length: 12 residues. V shed 3 bases and J shed 4 bases, with 6 bases lying between them. Germline CDR1 reads MDHEN; CDR2 reads SYDVKM. The CDR3 here is CASSFNSYGYTF. The CDR3 bases are TGTGCCAGCAGTTTTAACAGCTATGGCTACACCTTC.

V and J are TRBV7-9 and TRBJ1-2; the D is unclear. Germline V gene sequence: CDR1 SEHNR, CDR2 FQNEAQ (reference sequence). Trimming stripped 1 base from V and 2 bases from J, with 14 bases between. This CDR3 region has 16 residues. The chain's CDR3 is CASSLGYGEENYGYTF. The CDR3, as DNA: TGTGCCAGCAGCTTAGGGTATGGAGAGGAGAACTATGGCTACACCTTC.

This clonotype was recorded a few times. The chain joins TRBV12-3 or TRBV12-4 to TRBJ2-5, with D possibly being TRBD2 (5 bases). CDR3 length equals 16 residues. V was trimmed by 6 bases and J by 5 bases, leaving 22 bases between them. The CDR3 loop is CASSFVSGRSGETQYF. Here the CDR3 DNA reads TGTGCCAGCAGCTTTGTCAGCGGTCGGTCCGGGGAGACCCAGTACTTC.

This sequence joins TRBV6-2 or TRBV6-3 and TRBJ2-3; weak D call: TRBD1 (6 bases). The CDR3 length is 16 residues. Germline-derived CDR1 and CDR2 are MNHEY and SVGEGT. Trimming cost V 6 bases and J 3 bases, with 19 bases left between them. The CDR3 sequence: CASSYGQKTPTDTQYF. The CDR3 DNA reads TGTGCCAGCAGCTACGGACAGAAGACGCCGACAGATACGCAGTATTTT.

This clonotype was counted between two and nine times. The rearrangement joins TRBV5-4 to TRBJ2-2; possible D gene TRBD1, 7 bases. CDR1 SGHNT and CDR2 YYREEE come from the germline V gene (reference sequence). The CDR3 runs 14 residues. Deletions cut 5 bases from V and 6 bases from J, with 14 bases between. CDR3 nucleotides: TGTGCCAGCAGTTCGGGGGACAGTCCCGGGGAGCTGTTTTTT. It codes for CASSSGDSPGELFF.

The chain employs TRBV7-9 and TRBJ1-2, with TRBD1 matching over 7 bases. The CDR3 has 15 amino acids. Germline lookup yields CDR1 SEHNR and CDR2 FQNEAQ (reference sequence). V gave up 6 bases and J gave up 5 bases; unmatched junction bases: 12. CDR3: CASRDSGTVLYGYTF. DNA of the CDR3: TGTGCCAGCAGGGATTCCGGGACAGTTCTATATGGCTACACCTTC.

The gene calls are TRBV7-8 and TRBJ2-2; no definite D call. The CDR3 spans 14 residues. Trimming left V 2 bases short and J 4 bases short, with 8 bases between. CDR1 is SGHVS, CDR2 FQNEAQ, per germline. The DNA for the CDR3 is TGTGCCAGCAGCTTACTGGTAGTCACCGGGGAGCTGTTTTTT. Residues: CASSLLVVTGELFF.

This clonotype has at least ten counts. The chain employs TRBV4-1 and TRBJ2-1, with 9 positions matching TRBD2. The CDR3 runs to 16 residues. Germline assignment: CDR1 MGHRA and CDR2 YSYEKL. Trimming cost V 2 bases and J 4 bases; bases outside gene matches: 6. The CDR3, as DNA: TGCGCCAGCAGCCAATGGTCTAGCGGGGCTTACAATGAGCAGTTCTTC. Translating it yields CASSQWSSGAYNEQFF.

This clonotype was detected a few times. CDR3 residues: CSARDWLAGAPGGETQYF. The CDR3 bases are TGCAGTGCTAGAGATTGGCTAGCGGGGGCCCCGGGTGGGGAGACCCAGTACTTC. The chain recombines TRBV20-1 with TRBJ2-5, with TRBD2 matching over 10 bases. The CDR3 runs 18 residues. J gave up 5 bases and V 0 bases, and 15 bases lay outside the gene matches. Germline CDR1 and CDR2: DFQATT and SNEGSKA (reference sequence).

This clonotype showed up just a few times. The V call is TRBV3-1, the J call TRBJ2-3; TRBD2 aligns across 13 bases. V lost 3 bases, J lost 0 bases, and 3 bases stayed unmatched. In germline, CDR1 is LGHDT, CDR2 YNNKEL (reference sequence). The CDR3 is 17 amino acids. The CDR3 region is CASSQTTSGGSTDTQYF. CDR3 in DNA: TGTGCCAGCAGCCAGACGACTAGCGGGGGGAGCACAGATACGCAGTATTTT.

This chain joins TRBV12-3 or TRBV12-4 and TRBJ2-3; tentatively, D is TRBD2 (6 bases). V lost 5 bases and J lost 2, with 11 bases in between. This CDR3 spans 14 amino acids. CDR3 sequence (DNA): TGTGCCAGCAGTCCGGGACTCGCCACAGATACGCAGTATTTT. Its translation: CASSPGLATDTQYF.

This clonotype turned up a few times. The rearrangement uses TRBV20-1 and TRBJ2-7, with 11 bases lining up with TRBD2. The CDR3 runs to 15 residues. V dropped 6 bases and J dropped 0; count of bases not matched to a gene: 7. CDR1 DFQATT and CDR2 SNEGSKA come from the germline V gene (reference sequence). CDR3 sequence reads: CSARGLADNSYEQYF. CDR3 nucleotides: TGCAGTGCCAGGGGACTAGCGGACAACTCCTACGAGCAGTACTTC.

The V call is TRBV6-2 or TRBV6-3, the J call TRBJ2-1; possible D gene TRBD1, 5 bases. CDR1 is MNHEY, CDR2 SVGEGT, per germline. The germline V and J ends were trimmed by 8 bases and 4 bases, with 9 bases remaining between them. This CDR3 is 12 amino acids long. DNA of the CDR3: TGTGCCAGCGGCAGGGTTTACAATGAGCAGTTCTTC. The encoded protein is CASGRVYNEQFF.

The rearrangement links TRBV27 to TRBJ2-3; 8 positions agree with TRBD2. The CDR3 contains 18 residues. V lost 3 bases, J lost 3 bases, and 14 bases stayed unmatched. CDR1 MNHEY and CDR2 SMNVEV come from the germline V gene (reference sequence). CDR3 in DNA: TGTGCCAGCAGTTTTTTGGGCCCCCGGGGGGGGGCGACAGATACGCAGTATTTT. This encodes CASSFLGPRGGATDTQYF.

This clonotype was detected ten times or more. This chain connects TRBV2 to TRBJ2-2; D not resolved. The CDR3 contains 15 residues. Germline values: CDR1 SNHLY, CDR2 FYNNEI. Trimming stripped 3 bases from V and 4 bases from J, with 12 bases between. The CDR3: CASSDSIVRTGELFF. In nucleotides, the CDR3 is TGTGCCAGCAGTGACAGTATTGTACGCACCGGGGAGCTGTTTTTT.

This clonotype was detected a few times. The chain recombines TRBV7-9 with TRBJ1-2; no clear D gene. Trimming pared 5 bases from V and 4 bases from J, leaving 11 bases between. The CDR3 spans 13 residues. The V gene's germline CDR1 is SEHNR and CDR2 FQNEAQ (reference sequence). CDR3 residues: CASSTVGFYGYTF. DNA for the CDR3: TGTGCCAGCAGCACCGTGGGCTTCTATGGCTACACCTTC. The full variable domain, its missing parts supplied by reference TRBV7-9 and TRBJ1-2, is DTGVSQNPRHKITKRGQNVTFRCDPISEHNRLYWYRQTLGQGPEFLTYFQNEAQLEKSRLLSDRFSAERPKGSFSTLEIQRTEQGDSAMYLCASSTVGFYGYTFGSGTRLTVV.

The genes are TRBV6-2 or TRBV6-3 and TRBJ2-7; D is perhaps TRBD1 (5 bases). V shed 5 bases and J shed 1 base, with 9 bases lying between them. CDR1 MNHEY and CDR2 SVGEGT come from the germline V gene. The CDR3 has 13 amino acids. CDR3: CASSATESYEQYV. CDR3 coding DNA: TGTGCCAGCAGTGCGACAGAATCCTACGAGCAGTACGTC.

The table lists this clonotype with a few counts. The chain links TRBV5-4 to TRBJ2-5; TRBD2 might be the D (6 bases). Germline V gene data show CDR1 as SGHNT and CDR2 as YYREEE (reference sequence). The CDR3 totals 19 residues. The V end was cut by 2 bases, the J end by 3 bases, with 26 bases between. The CDR3 loop is CASSFGPEDLRGTEETQYF. CDR3 nucleotide sequence: TGTGCCAGCAGCTTTGGCCCAGAAGACTTGCGGGGCACAGAAGAGACCCAGTACTTC.